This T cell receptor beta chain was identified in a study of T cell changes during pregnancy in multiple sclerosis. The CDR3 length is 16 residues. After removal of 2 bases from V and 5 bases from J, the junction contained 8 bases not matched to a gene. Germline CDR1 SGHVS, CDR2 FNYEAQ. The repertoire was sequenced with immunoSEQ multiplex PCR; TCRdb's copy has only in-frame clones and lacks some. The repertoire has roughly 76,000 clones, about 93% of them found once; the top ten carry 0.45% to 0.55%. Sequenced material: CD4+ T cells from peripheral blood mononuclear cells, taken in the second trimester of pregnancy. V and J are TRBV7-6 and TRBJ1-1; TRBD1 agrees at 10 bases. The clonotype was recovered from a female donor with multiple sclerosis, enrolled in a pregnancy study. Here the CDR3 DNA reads TGTGCCAGCAGCTTACCCAAGACAGGGGGCGTAACTGAAGCTTTCTTT. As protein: CASSLPKTGGVTEAFF.